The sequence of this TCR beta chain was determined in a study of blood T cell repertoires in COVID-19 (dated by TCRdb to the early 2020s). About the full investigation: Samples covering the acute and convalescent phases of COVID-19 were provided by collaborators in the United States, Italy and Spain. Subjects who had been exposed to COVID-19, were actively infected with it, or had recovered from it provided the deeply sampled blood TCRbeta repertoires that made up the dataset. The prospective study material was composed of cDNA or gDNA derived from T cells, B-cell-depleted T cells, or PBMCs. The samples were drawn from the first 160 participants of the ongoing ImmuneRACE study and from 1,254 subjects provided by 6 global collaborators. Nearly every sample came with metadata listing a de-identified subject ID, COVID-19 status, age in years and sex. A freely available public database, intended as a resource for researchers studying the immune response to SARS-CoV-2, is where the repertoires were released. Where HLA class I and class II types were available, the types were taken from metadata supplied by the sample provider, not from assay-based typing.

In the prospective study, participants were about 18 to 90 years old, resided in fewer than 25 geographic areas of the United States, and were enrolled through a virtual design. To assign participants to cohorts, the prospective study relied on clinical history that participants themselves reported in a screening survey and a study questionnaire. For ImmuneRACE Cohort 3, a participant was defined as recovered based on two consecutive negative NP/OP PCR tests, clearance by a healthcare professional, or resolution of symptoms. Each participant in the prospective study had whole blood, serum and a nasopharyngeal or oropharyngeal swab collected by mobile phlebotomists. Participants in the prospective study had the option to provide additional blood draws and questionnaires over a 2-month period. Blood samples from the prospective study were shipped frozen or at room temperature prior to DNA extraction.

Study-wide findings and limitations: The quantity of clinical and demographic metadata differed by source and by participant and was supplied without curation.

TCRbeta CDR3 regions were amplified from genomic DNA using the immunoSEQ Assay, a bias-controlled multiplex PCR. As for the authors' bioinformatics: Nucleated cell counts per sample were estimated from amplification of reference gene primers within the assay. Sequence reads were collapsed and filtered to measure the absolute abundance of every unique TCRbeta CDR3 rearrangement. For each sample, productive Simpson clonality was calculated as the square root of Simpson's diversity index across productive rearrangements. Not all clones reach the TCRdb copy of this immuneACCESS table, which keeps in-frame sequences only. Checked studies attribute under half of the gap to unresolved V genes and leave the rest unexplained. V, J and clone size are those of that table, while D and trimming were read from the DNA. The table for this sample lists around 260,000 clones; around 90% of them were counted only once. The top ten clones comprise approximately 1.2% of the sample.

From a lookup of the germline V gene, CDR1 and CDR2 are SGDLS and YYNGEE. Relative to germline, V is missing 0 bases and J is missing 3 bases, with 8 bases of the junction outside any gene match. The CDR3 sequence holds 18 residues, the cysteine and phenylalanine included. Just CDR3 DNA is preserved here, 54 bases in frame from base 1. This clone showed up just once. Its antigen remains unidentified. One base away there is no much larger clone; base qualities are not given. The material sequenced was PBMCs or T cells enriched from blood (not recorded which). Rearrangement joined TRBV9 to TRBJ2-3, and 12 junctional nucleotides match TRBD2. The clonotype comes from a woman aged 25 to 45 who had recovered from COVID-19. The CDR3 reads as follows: CASSVVPSGRAGTDTQYF. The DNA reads TGTGCCAGCAGCGTAGTCCCTAGCGGGAGGGCCGGAACAGATACGCAGTATTTT.